A selection of T cell receptor beta chains follows, all from one sample in a study of blood T cell repertoires in COVID-19. Method: immunoSEQ multiplex PCR; TCRdb's copy keeps in-frame clones and lacks some. The top ten hold roughly 2.4% of the sample, which has 200,000 to 250,000 clones, 70% to 90% seen once. The material sequenced was peripheral blood. Source of these receptors: a woman aged 45 to 65 with acute or convalescent COVID-19. CDR3s include the opening cysteine and the closing phenylalanine or tryptophan. D genes are given only for firm matches. A row's size may be missing; if present it is once, few, many or a size class.

d_call | clone_size | j_call | v_call | cdr3_nt | cdr3_aa
. | . | TRBJ2-7 | TRBV3-1/TRBV3-2 | TGTGCCAGCAGCCAAGAGCGGGACTCTTACGAGCAGTACTTC | CASSQERDSYEQYF
TRBD1 | . | TRBJ2-5 | TRBV5-4 | TGTGCCAGCAGCTTGGTGGACAGGGAAGAGACCCAGTACTTC | CASSLVDREETQYF
. | once | TRBJ1-2 | TRBV9 | TGTGCCAGCAGCGTAGGGGGAGGAGATGCCTATGGCTACACCTTC | CASSVGGGDAYGYTF
TRBD2 | . | TRBJ2-1 | TRBV5-1 | TGCGCCAGCAGCTTGGCTTACTCAGCGGGGGGCTGGTACAATGAGCAGTTCTTC | CASSLAYSAGGWYNEQFF
TRBD2 | . | TRBJ2-1 | TRBV19 | TGTGCCAGTAGTATCACGGGACTAGCGGGTGTCAATGAGCAGTTCTTC | CASSITGLAGVNEQFF
TRBD1 | . | TRBJ1-5 | TRBV9 | TGTGCCAGCAGCGCGAGTGACAGGGACAATCAGCCCCAGCATTTT | CASSASDRDNQPQHF
. | . | TRBJ1-1 | TRBV4-1 | TGCGCCAGCAGCCAAGAGGGACATCTGAACACTGAAGCTTTCTTT | CASSQEGHLNTEAFF
. | once | TRBJ1-2 | TRBV6-5 | TGTGCCAGCAGTTACTCGACTATAAACAACTATGGCTACACCTTC | CASSYSTINNYGYTF
. | few | TRBJ2-1 | TRBV19 | TGTGCCAGACACCAGAGGGGGTCCCTTTTATATGAGCAGTTCTTC | CARHQRGSLLYEQFF
. | . | TRBJ1-4 | TRBV12-3/TRBV12-4 | TGTGCCAGCAGTTTTACTGGTGAAAAACTGTTTTTT | CASSFTGEKLFF
. | . | TRBJ1-1 | TRBV7-9 | TGTGCCAGCAGCCCGGACGGGAAGAACACTGAAGCTTTCTTT | CASSPDGKNTEAFF
TRBD1 | . | TRBJ1-4 | TRBV19 | TGTGCCAGTAGGAGCAGGGGGGCGGGTGAAAAACTGTTTTTT | CASRSRGAGEKLFF
TRBD2 | . | TRBJ2-1 | TRBV4-2 | TGTGCCAGCAGCCAGAAAGACGTGGCGGGGGGGCCCCACAATGAGCAGTTCTTC | CASSQKDVAGGPHNEQFF
TRBD2 | . | TRBJ2-1 | TRBV5-1 | TGCGCCAGCAGCTTGGATCTAGCGGCCTACAATGAGCAGTTCTTC | CASSLDLAAYNEQFF
TRBD2 | . | TRBJ2-5 | TRBV20-1 | TGCAGTGCTAGTGGGGCGGGAGGGCCACAAGAGACCCAGTACTTC | CSASGAGGPQETQYF
. | . | TRBJ2-3 | TRBV18 | TGTGCCAGCTCGGAGTACACCAGCGGCGGCTGGGATACGCAGTATTTT | CASSEYTSGGWDTQYF
. | . | TRBJ1-5 | TRBV6-6 | TGTGCCAGCACCACGGGTAATCAGCCCCAGCATTTT | CASTTGNQPQHF
. | few | TRBJ2-1 | TRBV5-6 | TGTGCCAGCAGCCCGGACAAGCCACGGGATGAGCAGTTCTTC | CASSPDKPRDEQFF
TRBD2 | . | TRBJ2-1 | TRBV29-1 | TGCAGCTTACTCGCGGGAGGGTTAAATGAGCAGTTCTTC | CSLLAGGLNEQFF
TRBD2 | . | TRBJ2-7 | TRBV11-3 | TGTGCCAGCAGCCGTTATGAGCGGGGGTCCCCCTACGAGCAGTACTTC | CASSRYERGSPYEQYF
. | . | TRBJ1-4 | TRBV12-5 | TGTGCTAGTGGTTTGGGGCCCGCAACTAATGAAAAACTGTTTTTT | CASGLGPATNEKLFF
TRBD1 | . | TRBJ1-4 | TRBV11-2 | TGTGCCAGCAGCTTCACAGGGGCGGGGGAAAAACTGTTTTTT | CASSFTGAGEKLFF
. | . | TRBJ1-2 | TRBV10-3 | TGTGCCATGGCGGGGGCTGGCTATGGCTACACCTTC | CAMAGAGYGYTF
. | . | TRBJ1-4 | TRBV6-2/TRBV6-3 | TGTGCCAGCAGTTATGAGAGTTCGGAAAAACTGTTTTTT | CASSYESSEKLFF
. | . | TRBJ2-1 | TRBV5-1 | TGCGCCAGCAGCTTTGGTAATGGGGAGGCGCAGTTCTTC | CASSFGNGEAQFF
TRBD1 | . | TRBJ2-7 | TRBV19 | TGTGCCAGTAGTAGGACAGGGCTGGACGAGCAGTACTTC | CASSRTGLDEQYF
TRBD2 | . | TRBJ2-6 | TRBV7-6 | TGTGCCAGCAGCACCCGGGGGGCTGGGGCCAACGTCCTGACTTTC | CASSTRGAGANVLTF
. | . | TRBJ1-6 | TRBV19 | TGTGCCAGTAGTATGGACAGCCTGACGCGCTCCTATAATTCACCCCTCCACTTT | CASSMDSLTRSYNSPLHF
TRBD2 | once | TRBJ2-3 | TRBV7-2 | TGTGCCAGCAGCCTAGGGACTAGCGGGGGGGCAGATACGCAGTATTTT | CASSLGTSGGADTQYF
. | . | TRBJ2-2 | TRBV7-2 | TGTGCCAGCAGCTTAGACGGTGCAACCGGGGAGCTGTTTTTT | CASSLDGATGELFF
. | . | TRBJ1-5 | TRBV14 | TGTGCCAGCAGCCCGACAGGAATAAATCAGCCCCAGCATTTT | CASSPTGINQPQHF
TRBD1 | . | TRBJ1-6 | TRBV27 | TGTGCCAGCACTCGGACAGGGTATTCACCCCTCCACTTT | CASTRTGYSPLHF
TRBD2 | . | TRBJ2-3 | TRBV10-3 | TGTGCCATCAGTGAATCTAGCGGGGAGAATACGCAGTATTTT | CAISESSGENTQYF
. | . | TRBJ2-1 | TRBV7-8 | TGTGCCAGCAGCCAAAATCCCCCGGGAGTCGTATCCTACAATGAGCAGTTCTTC | CASSQNPPGVVSYNEQFF
TRBD1 | . | TRBJ1-5 | TRBV11-2 | TGTGCCAGCAGCTCAGGACAGGGAAGCAATCAGCCCCAGCATTTT | CASSSGQGSNQPQHF
TRBD2 | . | TRBJ2-1 | TRBV27 | TGTGCCAGCAGTTTAGGGACTAGCGGGGGTAGAGATGAGCAGTTCTTC | CASSLGTSGGRDEQFF
. | . | TRBJ2-2 | TRBV11-2 | TGTGCCAGCAGCTTAAGTGGGCACACCGGGGAGCTGTTTTTT | CASSLSGHTGELFF
. | . | TRBJ1-1 | TRBV21-1 | TGTGCCAGCAGCGCCCATCGAACAGGGAAGGCTTTCTTT | CASSAHRTGKAFF
TRBD2 | . | TRBJ2-7 | TRBV19 | TGTGCCAGTAGTACACTAGCGGGAGCAGGCGAGCAGTACTTC | CASSTLAGAGEQYF
TRBD2 | . | TRBJ2-1 | TRBV7-2 | TGTGCCAGCAGCCTACTAGCGGTGTACAATGAGCAGTTCTTC | CASSLLAVYNEQFF
TRBD1 | . | TRBJ2-3 | TRBV5-1 | TGCGCCAGCAGCTTCGACAGGGGGGAACCAGATACGCAGTATTTT | CASSFDRGEPDTQYF
TRBD1 | . | TRBJ2-2 | TRBV4-3 | TGCGCCAGCAGCCGAAAGGACAGGGACACCGGGGAGCTGTTTTTT | CASSRKDRDTGELFF
. | . | TRBJ1-1 | TRBV28 | TGTGCCAGCAGTCTCCAGACAGGTAGATCCACTGAAGCTTTCTTT | CASSLQTGRSTEAFF
TRBD2 | once | TRBJ2-1 | TRBV7-9 | TGTGCCAGCAGCCACCAACTAGCGGGGGGATGGAATGAGCAGTTCTTC | CASSHQLAGGWNEQFF
. | . | TRBJ1-1 | TRBV30 | TGTGCCTGGAGTACAGCGGTGGCCACTGAAGCTTTCTTT | CAWSTAVATEAFF
TRBD1 | once | TRBJ2-1 | TRBV2 | TGTGCCAGCAGAAATAGGTGGACAGGGGGGAATGAGCAGTTCTTC | CASRNRWTGGNEQFF
TRBD1 | . | TRBJ2-7 | TRBV7-9 | TGTGCCAGCAGCTTGACAGGGGTAGGCGAGCAGTACTTC | CASSLTGVGEQYF
TRBD1 | once | TRBJ2-7 | TRBV4-1 | TGCGCCAGCAGCCTCGGGGGTCAGGGGGCAGGCTCCTACGAGCAGTACTTC | CASSLGGQGAGSYEQYF
. | . | TRBJ1-1 | TRBV5-1 | TGCGCCAGCAGCTTGGCGTCAGGGGAAGGCACTGAAGCTTTCTTT | CASSLASGEGTEAFF
TRBD1 | . | TRBJ2-7 | TRBV5-6 | TGTGCCAGCAGCTTCGGACAGGGTGTAGGGGAGCAGTACTTC | CASSFGQGVGEQYF
TRBD2 | . | TRBJ2-7 | TRBV6-2/TRBV6-3 | TGTGCCAGCAGCCGGGAGGCGCCTTACGAGCAGTACTTC | CASSREAPYEQYF
TRBD2 | . | TRBJ2-7 | TRBV9 | TGTGCCAGCAGCGTGGCGGGAGGTTTAGACGAGCAGTACTTC | CASSVAGGLDEQYF
. | . | TRBJ2-7 | TRBV18 | TGTGCCAGCTCACCCGACAGTACCTACGAGCAGTACTTC | CASSPDSTYEQYF
. | . | TRBJ2-7 | TRBV7-9 | TGTGCCAGCAGCCTCGGGGGCGGGAGTCCCGTCTACGAGCAGTACTTC | CASSLGGGSPVYEQYF
TRBD2 | . | TRBJ2-3 | TRBV5-4 | TGTGCCAGCAGTCGGTCCATGGGGCTAGCGGCTACAGATACGCAGTATTTT | CASSRSMGLAATDTQYF